The 27 T cell receptor beta chains given below trace back to one sample, sequenced in a study of shared clonotypes between healthy human individuals. TCRdb keeps only in-frame clones here, not all; method: immunoSEQ multiplex PCR. This repertoire shows around 2,000,000 clones, roughly 91% found once; its top ten account for 1.5% to 2%. Cells designated naive CD8 were CD45RO-negative and were positively selected for CCR7, with terminally differentiated effector memory CD45RA+ cells excluded. Sequenced input: naive CD8+ T cells from PBMCs. The receptors originated from a young man in good health. Some clones in this sample may be carry-over from other donors' samples.

The chain combines TRBV7-6 with TRBJ2-2, with 7 positions matching TRBD2. Germline V lookup: CDR1 SGHVS, CDR2 FNYEAQ. The CDR3 is 16 amino acids. J lost 1 base, V lost 2 bases, and 4 bases had no gene match. In DNA form, the CDR3 reads TGTGCCAGCAGCTTATTTACGGGGGGGAACACCGGGGAGCTGTTTTTT. This encodes CASSLFTGGNTGELFF. The entire variable domain, with the rest obtained from reference TRBV7-6 and TRBJ2-2, is as follows: GAGVSQSPRYKVTKRGQDVALRCDPISGHVSLYWYRQALGQGPEFLTYFNYEAQQDKSGLPNDRFSAERPEGSISTLTIQRTEQRDSAMYRCASSLFTGGNTGELFFGEGSRLTVL.

This clone was detected only a few times. The chain links TRBV28 to TRBJ1-2; tentative D call: TRBD1 (6 bases). Between the trimmed V and J ends, which lost 6 bases and 6 bases, there was a span of 14 bases. There are 13 residues in the CDR3. Germline CDR1 reads MDHEN; CDR2 reads SYDVKM. Written as DNA, the CDR3 is TGTGCCAGCAGCGTTGGGGGGCCGAATGGCTACACCTTC. It is translated as CASSVGGPNGYTF.

The chain joins TRBV27 to TRBJ2-7; 7 bases line up with TRBD2. The germline V gene encodes CDR1 MNHEY and CDR2 SMNVEV (reference sequence). Trimming removed 0 bases from V and 6 bases from J; junction bases left unmatched: 8. The CDR3 is 15 residues long. The CDR3 region is CASSLSGGGGPEQYF. The CDR3 DNA follows: TGTGCCAGCAGTTTATCCGGCGGGGGTGGGCCCGAGCAGTACTTC.

A single count supports this clone. V and J are TRBV28 and TRBJ2-5; 8 bases are shared with TRBD1. This CDR3 comprises 15 residues. CDR1 is MDHEN and CDR2 is SYDVKM in the germline V gene. Germline trimming cut 6 bases from V and 5 bases from J; bases unmatched to any gene: 11. The CDR3, as DNA: TGTGCCAGCAGCCGCAGGGGGCGCGGGTTGGAGACCCAGTACTTC. This gives the protein CASSRRGRGLETQYF. Based on the CDR3 plus reference TRBV28 and TRBJ2-5, the full variable domain is DVKVTQSSRYLVKRTGEKVFLECVQDMDHENMFWYRQDPGLGLRLIYFSYDVKMKEKGDIPEGYSVSREKKERFSLILESASTNQTSMYLCASSRRGRGLETQYFGPGTRLLVL.

As regards this clone: Other DNA sequences in this sample translate to the same CDR3. The chain combines TRBV6-5 with TRBJ2-1; D not certain. V shed 0 bases and J shed 5 bases, with 5 bases lying between them. The CDR3 runs 13 residues. Germline V lookup: CDR1 MNHEY, CDR2 SVGAGI. CDR3 nucleotide sequence: TGTGCCAGCAGTTACTCCGCGAACAATGAGCAGTTCTTC. This gives the protein CASSYSANNEQFF.

The gene calls are TRBV27 and TRBJ1-2; 8 bases match TRBD1. This CDR3 comprises 15 residues. The germline gives CDR1 MNHEY, CDR2 SMNVEV (reference sequence). With V trimmed by 6 bases and J by 4 bases, 10 bases remained unmatched. CDR3 nucleotides: TGTGCCAGCAGCCTTCGGACAGGGAGTTCCTATGGCTACACCTTC. Its protein is CASSLRTGSSYGYTF.

This rearrangement joins TRBV28 to TRBJ2-7, with D unresolved. Between the trimmed V and J ends, which lost 3 bases and 2 bases, there was a span of 14 bases. Germline values: CDR1 MDHEN, CDR2 SYDVKM. This CDR3 comprises 15 residues. CDR3 sequence: CASSFKGSKAYEQYF. The CDR3 coding sequence is TGTGCCAGCAGTTTTAAGGGCAGTAAAGCCTACGAGCAGTACTTC. The full variable domain, its missing parts supplied by reference TRBV28 and TRBJ2-7, is DVKVTQSSRYLVKRTGEKVFLECVQDMDHENMFWYRQDPGLGLRLIYFSYDVKMKEKGDIPEGYSVSREKKERFSLILESASTNQTSMYLCASSFKGSKAYEQYFGPGTRLTVT.

The chain employs TRBV6-6 and TRBJ1-4; TRBD1 matches 8 bases. Losses at the gene ends were 6 bases for V and 7 bases for J; bases not matched to a gene: 7. The CDR3 runs to 14 residues. CDR1 is MNHNY, CDR2 SVGAGI, per germline (reference sequence). For the CDR3, the DNA is TGTGCCAGCAGGCCCCAGGGGGCAGGTGAAAAACTGTTTTTT. It specifies CASRPQGAGEKLFF.

V usage is TRBV6-6 and J usage is TRBJ1-2; 8 bases align to TRBD1. CDR1 is MNHNY, CDR2 SVGAGI, per germline (reference sequence). CDR3 size: 14 residues. Trimming took 5 bases from V and 4 from J; bases not matched to a gene: 6. The CDR3 region is CASSPRGRVYGYTF. Written as DNA, the CDR3 is TGTGCCAGCAGTCCCAGGGGGCGCGTCTATGGCTACACCTTC.

This chain joins TRBV7-9 and TRBJ2-5; D might be TRBD1 (5 bases). Germline V CDR1 and CDR2: SEHNR, FQNEAQ (reference sequence). V dropped 3 bases and J dropped 3 bases, with 8 bases sitting between them. The CDR3 extends over 13 amino acids. CDR3 sequence (DNA): TGTGCCAGCAGCTTCTCCAGGGAAGAGACCCAGTACTTC. Residues: CASSFSREETQYF.

The chain links TRBV2 to TRBJ2-1; the match to TRBD2 covers 7 bases. Looked up from germline, CDR1 is SNHLY and CDR2 is FYNNEI. The CDR3 extends over 17 amino acids. After removal of 2 bases from V and 4 bases from J, the junction contained 11 bases not matched to a gene. This chain's CDR3 is CASSEIPAGLRYNEQFF. CDR3 DNA sequence: TGTGCCAGCAGTGAAATACCAGCGGGGTTAAGATACAATGAGCAGTTCTTC.

The V call is TRBV7-6, the J call TRBJ2-2; TRBD1 might be the D (6 bases). V shed 5 bases and J shed 4 bases, with 14 bases lying between them. The length of the CDR3 is 15 residues. Germline lookup yields CDR1 SGHVS and CDR2 FNYEAQ. DNA of the CDR3: TGTGCCAGCAGCCCAATGCAGGGGCCCACCGGGGAGCTGTTTTTT. It encodes CASSPMQGPTGELFF.

The chain couples TRBV1 to TRBJ2-3; TRBD1, the D gene given by the table, was not confirmed from the DNA. TRBV1 is a listed pseudogene. This CDR3 is built from 17 residues. The CDR3 sequence is CTSSQPGTGRSTDTQYF. The CDR3 nucleotides are TGCACCAGCAGCCAGCCCGGGACAGGGCGTAGCACAGATACGCAGTATTTT.

In this sample, this clone turned up once. The chain employs TRBV18 and TRBJ1-1; maybe TRBD1 (5 bases). The V and J ends lost 0 bases and 4 bases respectively, with 18 bases between them. This CDR3 contains 17 residues. The germline V gene has CDR1 KGHSH and CDR2 LQKENI. CDR3 DNA: TGTGCCAGCTCACCACCAGGGATTCCGGGGACGGCCACTGAAGCTTTCTTT. Encoded protein: CASSPPGIPGTATEAFF.

The CDR3 is CASSPHRDSHEQFF. DNA for the CDR3: TGTGCCAGCAGCCCTCACAGGGACTCCCATGAGCAGTTCTTC. The J gene is TRBJ2-1, the V gene TRBV28; D may be TRBD1 or TRBD2 (6 bases each). The CDR3 has 14 amino acids. Trimming pared 6 bases from V and 8 bases from J, leaving 17 bases between. CDR1 and CDR2 from the germline V gene are MDHEN and SYDVKM.

This clone turned up a few times. J is TRBJ1-1 and V is TRBV4-1; TRBD1 agrees at 7 bases. Losses at the gene ends were 2 bases for V and 5 bases for J; bases not matched to a gene: 8. This CDR3 region has 15 residues. Per the germline V gene, CDR1 is MGHRA and CDR2 is YSYEKL. CDR3 sequence: CASSQPTGILTEAFF. In DNA form, the CDR3 reads TGCGCCAGCAGCCAACCGACAGGGATTTTGACTGAAGCTTTCTTT.

The rearrangement joins TRBV5-6 to TRBJ2-3, with 7 bases aligning to TRBD2. The V gene's germline CDR1 is SGHDT and CDR2 YYEEEE. V lost 6 bases and J lost 0; bases outside the gene matches: 13. The CDR3 extends over 17 amino acids. The CDR3 DNA follows: TGTGCCAGCATCGCCCCCTGGGCTAGCGGTAGCACAGATACGCAGTATTTT. It translates to CASIAPWASGSTDTQYF.

This clone showed up just once. The chain combines TRBV19 with TRBJ2-2; the match to TRBD2 covers 7 bases. Germline CDR1 LNHDA, CDR2 SQIVND (reference sequence). The CDR3 has 17 residues. V shed 6 bases and J 6 bases; nucleotides not matched to a gene: 16. CDR3 in amino acids: CASRLAWWEGHPGELFF. CDR3 sequence (DNA): TGTGCCAGTAGACTCGCTTGGTGGGAGGGCCACCCCGGGGAGCTGTTTTTT.

This chain connects TRBV13 to TRBJ1-2, with 9 bases fitting TRBD1. The ends lost 6 bases at V and 5 bases at J; junction bases unmatched: 7. From germline, CDR1 is PRHDT and CDR2 FYEKMQ (reference sequence). This CDR3 comprises 14 residues. CDR3: CASRVGGTGYGYTF. The CDR3, as DNA: TGTGCCAGCAGGGTGGGCGGGACAGGGTATGGCTACACCTTC.

The chain couples TRBV9 to TRBJ2-7; 9 bases are shared with TRBD1. Germline V gene lookup returns CDR1 SGDLS and CDR2 YYNGEE. This CDR3 contains 15 residues. After removal of 0 bases from V and 3 bases from J, the junction contained 4 bases not matched to a gene. The CDR3 spells CASSVETGGDYEQYF. Written as DNA, the CDR3 is TGTGCCAGCAGCGTAGAGACAGGGGGGGACTACGAGCAGTACTTC.

V is TRBV2 and J is TRBJ2-3, with TRBD1 identical over 8 bases. The CDR3 is 14 amino acids. V trimming: 9 bases; J trimming: 4 bases; junction bases outside the gene matches: 9. Germline V gene sequence: CDR1 SNHLY, CDR2 FYNNEI. The CDR3 loop reads CARTGDLTPDTQYF. The DNA of the CDR3 is TGTGCCAGGACAGGGGATTTGACCCCAGATACGCAGTATTTT.

This chain links TRBV6-5 with TRBJ2-3; TRBD1 matches at 7 bases. CDR1 is MNHEY and CDR2 is SVGAGI in the germline V gene. After removal of 4 bases from V and 0 bases from J, the junction contained 7 bases not matched to a gene. This CDR3 spans 16 amino acids. Here the CDR3 reads CASSSKMTGSTDTQYF. The CDR3 DNA reads TGTGCCAGCAGTTCCAAGATGACAGGGAGCACAGATACGCAGTATTTT.

This chain joins TRBV27 and TRBJ1-5, with 8 nucleotides matching TRBD1. The CDR3 loop spans 16 amino acids. Germline CDR1 and CDR2: MNHEY and SMNVEV (reference sequence). Losses at the gene ends were 6 bases for V and 4 bases for J; bases not matched to a gene: 11. CDR3 residues: CASRSGGQVLNQPQHF. As DNA, the CDR3 is TGTGCCAGCAGGAGTGGGGGACAGGTCCTTAATCAGCCCCAGCATTTT.

The genes are TRBV28 and TRBJ2-5; D possibly uses TRBD1 or TRBD2 (6 bases each). Germline CDR1 reads MDHEN; CDR2 reads SYDVKM. This CDR3 spans 14 amino acids. With 6 bases removed from V and 1 base from J, the gap between germline ends came to 12 bases. The CDR3 is CASRRGAGQETQYF. As DNA, the CDR3 is TGTGCCAGCAGGAGGGGGGCAGGCCAAGAGACCCAGTACTTC.

The chain couples TRBV2 to TRBJ2-3, with 8 bases fitting TRBD2. The CDR3 has 15 residues. Germline loops: CDR1 SNHLY, CDR2 FYNNEI. With 3 bases clipped from V and 5 bases from J, the junction kept 7 bases outside the gene matches. The CDR3 is CASSEQRELVDTQYF. CDR3 coding DNA: TGTGCCAGCAGTGAGCAGCGGGAGCTTGTAGATACGCAGTATTTT.

The V call is TRBV5-6, the J call TRBJ2-7; D remains ambiguous. Trimming pared 0 bases from V and 7 bases from J, leaving 11 bases between. The germline gives CDR1 SGHDT, CDR2 YYEEEE. This CDR3 has 13 residues. CDR3 nucleotide sequence: TGTGCCAGCAGCTTGGTTCGAGGCAGGGAGCAGTACTTC. Translating gives CASSLVRGREQYF.

This clone was observed once. The rearrangement uses TRBV28 and TRBJ2-3; no firm D call. Per germline, CDR1 MDHEN and CDR2 SYDVKM. The CDR3 spans 14 residues. V gave up 2 bases and J gave up 1 base, with 7 bases separating them. This CDR3 is CASSLSRGTDTQYF. The CDR3 coding sequence is TGTGCCAGCAGTTTAAGTCGAGGCACAGATACGCAGTATTTT.